A single sample is the source of the 4 T cell receptor beta chains below, sequenced in a study of OX40 agonist ivuxolimab in advanced cancers. Data came from immunoSEQ multiplex PCR; TCRdb stores just in-frame clones and leaves some out. The sample yields 70,000 to 75,000 clones, more than 85% seen once. This material consisted of CD4+ or CD8+ T cells sorted from blood, taken in a trial of the OX40 agonist ivuxolimab. The receptors originated from an adult with an advanced solid tumor such as melanoma, head and neck, liver or kidney cancer.

The V call is TRBV4-2, the J call TRBJ1-4; no reliable D call. Germline values: CDR1 LGHNA, CDR2 YNFKEQ. This CDR3 spans 17 amino acids. Trimming took off 0 bases at V and 0 bases at J, with 11 bases between the two ends. This CDR3 is CASSQESIHATNEKLFF. The DNA for the CDR3 is TGTGCCAGCAGCCAAGAGTCAATCCACGCAACTAATGAAAAACTGTTTTTT.

The CDR3 DNA sequence: TGTGCCAGTAGTATTCCGGGTTGGTCCTCCTTGAGGGCTGAAGCTTTCTTT. It is translated as CASSIPGWSSLRAEAFF. The chain uses TRBV19 and TRBJ1-1; no reliable D call. V lost 3 bases and J lost 6, with 23 bases in between. The CDR3 spans 17 residues. CDR1 is LNHDA and CDR2 is SQIVND in the germline V gene (reference sequence).

In this sample, this clone turned up a few times. V is TRBV7-8 and J is TRBJ1-2; no reliable D call. Germline assignment: CDR1 SGHVS and CDR2 FQNEAQ. The CDR3 extends over 12 amino acids. V was shortened by 0 bases and J by 1 base, with 0 bases between the two germline ends. The chain's CDR3 is CASSLANYGYTF. CDR3 nucleotide sequence: TGTGCCAGCAGCTTAGCTAACTATGGCTACACCTTC.

This clone was recorded a few times. V usage is TRBV4-2 and J usage is TRBJ2-1, with 12 bases matching TRBD2. Germline values: CDR1 LGHNA, CDR2 YNFKEQ. The length of the CDR3 is 20 residues. V gave up 1 base and J gave up 5 bases; unmatched junction bases: 15. This chain's CDR3 is CASSQGGLRRASGRDNEQFF. For the CDR3, the DNA is TGTGCCAGCAGCCAAGGAGGACTTAGAAGGGCTAGCGGGAGGGACAATGAGCAGTTCTTC.